Below, 3 T cell receptor beta chains from the same sample are listed, as sequenced in a study of beta chain features in type 1 diabetes. Study-wide points: TCRB CDR3 length was moderately but significantly reduced in all four CD4+ subsets of Type 1 diabetes patients.

Their specific antigens are unknown. TCRB transcripts that were expressed got sequenced, as all of the isolated RNA had been reverse transcribed. Sequencing was performed with immunoSEQ multiplex PCR; in TCRdb, only in-frame clones are kept and a portion is missing. The sample has hundreds of thousands of clones; about an eighth are singletons. Sequencing was done on a sample of naive CD4+ T cells from blood. The receptors come from a man between 18 and 35 years old with type 1 diabetes.

The chain combines TRBV18 with TRBJ1-5; D gene unclear. The CDR3 runs 13 residues. Trimming stripped 2 bases from V and 6 bases from J, with 8 bases between. CDR1 and CDR2 (germline): KGHSH, LQKENI. CDR3: CASSPDEVQPQHF. The CDR3 coding sequence is TGTGCCAGCTCACCAGATGAAGTTCAGCCCCAGCATTTT.

The chain has TRBV30 and TRBJ1-1; TRBD1 agrees at 9 bases. The V segment lost 4 bases and the J segment 4 bases; nucleotides outside the gene matches: 16. The CDR3 is 17 amino acids. Germline V CDR1 and CDR2: GTSNPN, SVGIG (reference sequence). The CDR3 loop reads CAWTPTLGQGVGTEAFF. The CDR3 DNA sequence: TGTGCCTGGACCCCGACCCTGGGACAGGGTGTTGGCACTGAAGCTTTCTTT. The full variable domain, its missing parts supplied by reference TRBV30 and TRBJ1-1, is SQTIHQWPATLVQPVGSPLSLECTVEGTSNPNLYWYRQAAGRGLQLLFYSVGIGQISSEVPQNLSASRPQDRQFILSSKKLLLSDSGFYLCAWTPTLGQGVGTEAFFGQGTRLTVV.

The chain has TRBV29-1 and TRBJ2-2, with D tentatively TRBD1 (6 bases). V was trimmed by 7 bases and J by 5 bases, leaving 14 bases between them. Germline V gene lookup returns CDR1 SQVTM and CDR2 ANQGSEA. This CDR3 comprises 13 residues. In nucleotides, the CDR3 is TGCAGCGCCGGGACACCTGCAACCGGGGAGCTGTTTTTT. Its translation is CSAGTPATGELFF.